The text below deals with one TCR beta chain. The record originates from a study of OX40 agonist ivuxolimab in advanced cancers. Using immunoSEQ multiplex PCR, the repertoire was profiled, and TCRdb retains in-frame clones only, with some absent. This sample has 4,500 to 6,500 clones, with over 55% found just once. This CDR3 is 15 amino acids long. Trimming stripped 2 bases from V and 4 bases from J, with 14 bases between. Per germline, CDR1 SGHTA and CDR2 FQGTGA. The chain employs TRBV7-3 and TRBJ2-5; either TRBD1 or TRBD2 may fit D (6 bases each). Material: CD4+ or CD8+ T cells sorted from blood, obtained in a trial of the OX40 agonist ivuxolimab. The clonotype originates from an adult with an advanced solid tumor such as melanoma, head and neck, liver or kidney cancer. CDR3 in amino acids: CASSLGAGGGETQYF. CDR3 bases: TGTGCCAGCAGCTTAGGCGCAGGAGGGGGAGAGACCCAGTACTTC.